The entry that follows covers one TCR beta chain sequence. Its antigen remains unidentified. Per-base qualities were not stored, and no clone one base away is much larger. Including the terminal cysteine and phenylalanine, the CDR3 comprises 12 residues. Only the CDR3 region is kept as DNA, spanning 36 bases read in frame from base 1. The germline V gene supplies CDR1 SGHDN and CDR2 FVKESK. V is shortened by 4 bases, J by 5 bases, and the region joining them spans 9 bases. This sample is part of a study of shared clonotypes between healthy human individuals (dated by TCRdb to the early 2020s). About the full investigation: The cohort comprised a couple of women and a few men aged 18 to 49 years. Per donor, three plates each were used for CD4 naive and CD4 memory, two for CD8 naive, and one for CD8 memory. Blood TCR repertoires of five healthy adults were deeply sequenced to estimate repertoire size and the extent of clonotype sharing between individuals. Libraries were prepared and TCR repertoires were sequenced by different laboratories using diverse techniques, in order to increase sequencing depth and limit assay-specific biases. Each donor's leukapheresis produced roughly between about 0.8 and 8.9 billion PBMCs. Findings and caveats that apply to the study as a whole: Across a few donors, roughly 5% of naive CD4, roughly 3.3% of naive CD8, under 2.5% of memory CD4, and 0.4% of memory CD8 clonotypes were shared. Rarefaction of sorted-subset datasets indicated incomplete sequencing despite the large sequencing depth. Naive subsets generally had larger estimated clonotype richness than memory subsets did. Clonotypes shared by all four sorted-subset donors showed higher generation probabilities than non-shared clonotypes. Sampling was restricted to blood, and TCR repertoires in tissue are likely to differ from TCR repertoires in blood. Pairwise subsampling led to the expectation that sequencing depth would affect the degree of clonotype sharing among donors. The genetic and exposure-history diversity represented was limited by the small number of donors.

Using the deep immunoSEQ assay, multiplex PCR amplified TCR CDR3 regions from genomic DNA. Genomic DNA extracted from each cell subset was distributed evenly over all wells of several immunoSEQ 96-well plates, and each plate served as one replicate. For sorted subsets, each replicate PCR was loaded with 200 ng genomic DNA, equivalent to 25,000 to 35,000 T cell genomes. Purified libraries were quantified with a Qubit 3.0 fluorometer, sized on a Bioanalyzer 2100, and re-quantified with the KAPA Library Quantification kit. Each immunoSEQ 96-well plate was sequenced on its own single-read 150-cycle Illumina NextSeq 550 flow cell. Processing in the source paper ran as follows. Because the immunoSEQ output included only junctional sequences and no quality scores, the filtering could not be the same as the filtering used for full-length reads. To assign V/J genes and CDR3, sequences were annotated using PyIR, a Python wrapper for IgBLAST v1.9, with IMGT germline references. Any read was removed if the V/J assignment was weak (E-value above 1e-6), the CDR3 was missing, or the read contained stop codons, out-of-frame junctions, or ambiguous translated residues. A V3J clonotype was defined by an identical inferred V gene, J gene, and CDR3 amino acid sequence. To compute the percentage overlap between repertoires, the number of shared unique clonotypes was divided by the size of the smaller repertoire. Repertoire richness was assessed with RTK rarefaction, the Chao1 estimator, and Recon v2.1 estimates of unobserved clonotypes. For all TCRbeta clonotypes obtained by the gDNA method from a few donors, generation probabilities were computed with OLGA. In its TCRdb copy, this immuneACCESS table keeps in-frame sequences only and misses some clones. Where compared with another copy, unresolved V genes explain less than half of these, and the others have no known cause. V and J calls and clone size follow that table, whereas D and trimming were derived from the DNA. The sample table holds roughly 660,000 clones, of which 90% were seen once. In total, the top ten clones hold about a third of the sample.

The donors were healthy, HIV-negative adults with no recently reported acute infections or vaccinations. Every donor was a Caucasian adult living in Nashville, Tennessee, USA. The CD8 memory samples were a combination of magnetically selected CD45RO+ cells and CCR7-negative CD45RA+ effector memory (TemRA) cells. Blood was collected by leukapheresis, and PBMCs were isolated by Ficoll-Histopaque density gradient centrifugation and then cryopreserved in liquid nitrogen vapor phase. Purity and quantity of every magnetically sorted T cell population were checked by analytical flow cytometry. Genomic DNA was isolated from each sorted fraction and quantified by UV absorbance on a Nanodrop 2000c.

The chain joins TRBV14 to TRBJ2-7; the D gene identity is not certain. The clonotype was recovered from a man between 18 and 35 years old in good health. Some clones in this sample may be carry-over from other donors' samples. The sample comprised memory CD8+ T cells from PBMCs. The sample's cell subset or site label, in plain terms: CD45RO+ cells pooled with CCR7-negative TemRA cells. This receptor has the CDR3 CASSPIVDEQYF. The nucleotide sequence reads TGTGCCAGCAGCCCCATAGTCGACGAGCAGTACTTC.